This T cell receptor beta chain originates from a study of PD-L1 blockade in urothelial cancer (dated by TCRdb to 2016 to 2017). For context, the study as a whole: Every patient began therapy in about 2014 and was given atezolizumab 1,200 mg intravenously every 3 weeks. About 90% of the 29 patients were identified as males with urothelial cancer of bladder origin, and a prior smoking history was reported by 18 of 29 patients. An ECOG performance status of 0 or 1 was recorded for the patients, and 0 to 3 prior chemotherapy regimens had been received by the patients. Blood samples were analyzed at 3 weeks after treatment start (second dose) and at 6 weeks after treatment start. Blood samples yielded a median of around 140,000 T cells and roughly 83,000 unique TCRs, with median clonality roughly 0.084. Somatic, immune and clinical correlates of response to PD-L1 blockade with atezolizumab in urothelial cancer were the focus of an exploratory multi-omic analysis. Pretreatment tumor samples, along with matched peripheral blood collected serially before and after atezolizumab treatment, underwent TCR sequencing. Durable clinical benefit meant progression-free survival longer than 6 months, and TCR features were also tested against progression-free and overall survival. In the same patients, pretreatment tumors underwent whole exome sequencing and RNA sequencing in addition to TCR sequencing. Durable clinical benefit was achieved by nine patients and was not achieved by 20 patients. Under 30 patients had pretreatment blood TCR-seq, around 24 had at least one posttreatment blood collection, and around 24 had tumor TCR-seq.

What the work shows at the level of the full study, not this receptor alone: Because the sample size was small (n of about 29) and many exploratory analyses were performed, the results are intended to be hypothesis-generating. Greater expansion of tumor-associated TCR clones in peripheral blood 3 weeks after the start of treatment was observed in patients with durable benefit (n ≈ 24, p = 0.022). A pretreatment peripheral blood TCR clonality below the median was linked to improved progression-free and overall survival.

A cohort of about 27 patients with locally advanced or metastatic urothelial carcinoma, treated at Memorial Sloan Kettering on a trial protocol, was included. Peripheral blood mononuclear cells were collected pretreatment and during treatment, at between 1 and 8 total time points per patient. The Qiagen DNeasy Blood extraction kit was used to purify genomic DNA from total PBMCs and tumor samples. PBMCs were collected pretreatment and during treatment and were isolated and stored as previously described. Synthetic TCR analog templates were spiked into each PCR so that absolute template abundance could be estimated from read counts. Using the immunoSEQ assay, TCRbeta CDR3 regions were amplified from genomic DNA with bias-controlled V and J gene primers. Sequencing of rearranged TCRbeta segments was performed at approximately 20X coverage. Under the source paper's analysis protocol: Clustering was used to correct sequencing errors, and CDR3s were annotated against IMGT to assign V, D and J genes. Downstream analyses used only productive TCRbeta rearrangements and left out out-of-frame or stop-codon sequences. Clonality was calculated as one minus the Shannon entropy normalized by the log of the number of unique productive sequences. Fisher's exact test with Benjamini-Hochberg correction, at a threshold of adjusted p below 0.01, was used to find clones that differed between time points or between blood and tumor. As stored in TCRdb, this immuneACCESS dataset retains in-frame rearrangements with V and J assigned. A fraction of the clones does not appear; measured against another copy, unresolved V genes explain less than half of the discrepancy, and the remainder lacks a known reason. That table gives V, J and clone size, and the DNA gave D and trimming. Present in this sample are 80,000 to 100,000 clones, 82% of which were seen just once. Clones ranked in the top ten supply more than 8% of the sample.

This clone was detected only once. Its antigen is currently not known. No much larger clonotype is one base removed from it; base qualities were not supplied. Trimming takes 4 bases from V and 5 bases from J, and the germline ends sit 17 bases apart. The cysteine opens and the phenylalanine closes a CDR3 of 15 amino acids. Just CDR3 DNA is preserved here, 45 bases in frame from base 1. As encoded in the germline V gene, CDR1 is ENHRY while CDR2 is SYGVKD. The material sequenced was PBMCs, taken around atezolizumab (anti-PD-L1) treatment. The sequence joins TRBV10-3 to TRBJ2-5; TRBD2 is possibly the D segment (5 matching bases). This TCR was recovered from a man between 65 and 79 years old with urothelial cancer. The encoded CDR3 is CAISAPRGGGETQYF. The DNA reads as follows: TGTGCCATCAGTGCCCCCCGAGGAGGCGGGGAGACCCAGTACTTC.